The TCR beta chain under discussion was sequenced for a study of beta chain features in type 1 diabetes. Study results and limitations: In comparison with healthy donors, patients had naive, central memory and Treg TCRB repertoires that appeared more similar.

All of the isolated RNA was reverse transcribed, so expressed TCRB transcripts were sequenced. Clones were read by immunoSEQ multiplex PCR, and TCRdb kept only the in-frame ones, dropping some. The data hold about 150,000 clones, with approximately 10% observed a single time. The CDR3 has 14 amino acids. V lost 4 bases and J 1 base, leaving 11 bases between the germline ends. Germline CDR1 SGHRS, CDR2 YFSETQ. Sorting that relied on CD45RO/CCR7/CD25/CD127/CD95/CD27 yielded CD4+ naive, central memory, regulatory and stem cell-like memory cells. Purities over 98% were achieved in all sorted populations. About this clone: Its antigen is still unknown.

The TCR comes from a man aged 18 to 30 in good health. This chain uses TRBV5-1 with TRBJ2-5; D may be TRBD1 (5 bases). The source material was central memory CD4+ T cells from blood. The CDR3 DNA reads as TGCGCCAGCAGCCGCACAGGTCCCCAAGAGACCCAGTACTTC. The encoded protein is CASSRTGPQETQYF.